This T cell receptor (beta chain) was captured in a study of T cells in Graves' hyperthyroidism and ophthalmopathy. Study-wide background: Sampling of peripheral blood happened at initial diagnosis, prior to any treatment.

Amplification targeted TCR beta CDR3 regions from RNA transcripts. HTBI primers were employed in a first-round RT-PCR of the TCR CDR3. From the multiplex PCR reads, TCRdb called clonotypes with MiXCR, one entry per CDR3 protein. This table has 250,000 to 300,000 distinct CDR3 sequences, approximately 18% appearing once. J was trimmed by 5 bases and V by 0 bases; bases with no gene match: 9. Germline V CDR1 and CDR2: SGDLS, YYNGEE. This CDR3 spans 17 amino acids. Whole-study findings and limits: Blood samples included most of the expanded thyroid clonotypes exceeding 0.001.

A NOSPECS grade of at least 4, a Clinical Activity Score of at least 3 and duration under 3 months were recorded in ophthalmopathy patients. Fresh peripheral blood, 7.5 to 10 ml, was the source of the PBMCs. This clonotype was observed once. Its cognate antigen is unknown. Sequenced sample: blood. The chain uses TRBV9 and TRBJ2-1; 9 nucleotides line up with TRBD1. This TCR derives from a man between 45 and 60 years old with Graves' ophthalmopathy. CDR3 loop: CASSVDLGQGGNNEQFF. In DNA, the CDR3 is TGTGCCAGCAGCGTAGATCTGGGACAGGGAGGAAACAATGAGCAGTTCTTC.